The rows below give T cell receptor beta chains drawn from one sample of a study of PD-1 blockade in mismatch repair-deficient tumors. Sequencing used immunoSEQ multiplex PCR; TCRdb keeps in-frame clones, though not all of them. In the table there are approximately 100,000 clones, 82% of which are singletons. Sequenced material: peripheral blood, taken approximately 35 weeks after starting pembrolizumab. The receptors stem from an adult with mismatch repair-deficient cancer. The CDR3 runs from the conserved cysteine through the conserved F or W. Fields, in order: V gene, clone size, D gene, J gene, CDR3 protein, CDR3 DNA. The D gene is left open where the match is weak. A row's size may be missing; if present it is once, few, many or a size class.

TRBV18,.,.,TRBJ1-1,CASSPNWGRAEAFF,TGTGCCAGCTCACCTAACTGGGGAAGGGCTGAAGCTTTCTTT
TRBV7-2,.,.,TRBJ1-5,CASSLSSQPQHF,TGTGCCAGCAGCTTATCCAGTCAGCCCCAGCATTTT
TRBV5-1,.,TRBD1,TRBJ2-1,CASSAGQGPYNEQFF,TGCGCCAGCAGCGCGGGACAGGGGCCCTACAATGAGCAGTTCTTC
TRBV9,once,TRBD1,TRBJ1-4,CASSTPTGANEKLFF,TGTGCCAGCAGCACCCCGACAGGGGCAAATGAAAAACTGTTTTTT
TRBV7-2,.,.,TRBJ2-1,CASSLGAVEGNEQFF,TGTGCCAGCAGCTTAGGAGCGGTAGAGGGAAATGAGCAGTTCTTC
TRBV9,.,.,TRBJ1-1,CASSAQPMNTEAFF,TGTGCCAGCAGCGCACAACCCATGAACACTGAAGCTTTCTTT
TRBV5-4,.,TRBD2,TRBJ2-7,CASSLPLAGAYEQYF,TGTGCCAGCAGCTTGCCACTAGCGGGAGCATACGAGCAGTACTTC
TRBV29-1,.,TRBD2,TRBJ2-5,CSVSSGRAQAQYF,TGCAGCGTTTCTAGCGGGAGGGCGCAGGCCCAGTACTTC
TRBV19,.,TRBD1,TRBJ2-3,CASSMRDRASTDTQYF,TGTGCCAGTAGTATGAGGGACAGGGCTAGCACAGATACGCAGTATTTT
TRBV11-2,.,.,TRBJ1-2,CASSLDPYYGYTF,TGTGCCAGCAGCTTAGACCCCTACTATGGCTACACCTTC
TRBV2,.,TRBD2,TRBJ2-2,CASSGLYWTSPNTGELFF,TGTGCCAGCAGTGGCTTATATTGGACTAGCCCGAACACCGGGGAGCTGTTTTTT
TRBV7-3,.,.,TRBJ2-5,CASSRGGQGPQETQYF,TGTGCCAGCAGCCGAGGGGGGCAGGGCCCGCAAGAGACCCAGTACTTC
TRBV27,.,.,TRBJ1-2,CASSRGGDGYTF,TGTGCCAGCAGTCGGGGAGGTGATGGCTACACCTTC
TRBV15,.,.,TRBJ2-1,CATSNEGRRDNEQFF,TGTGCCACCAGCAACGAGGGGCGAAGAGACAATGAGCAGTTCTTC
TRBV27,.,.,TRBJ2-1,CASSLSTSSYNEQFF,TGTGCCAGCAGTTTGTCGACTAGCTCCTACAATGAGCAGTTCTTC
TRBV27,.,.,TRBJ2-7,CASSLLGEAYEQYF,TGTGCCAGCAGTTTACTGGGAGAGGCCTACGAGCAGTACTTC
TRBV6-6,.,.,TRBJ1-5,CASSYSMGGGQPQHF,TGTGCCAGCAGTTACTCGATGGGCGGCGGGCAGCCCCAGCATTTT
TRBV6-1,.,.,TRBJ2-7,CASGAGGTYEQYF,TGTGCCAGCGGGGCAGGGGGGACCTACGAGCAGTACTTC
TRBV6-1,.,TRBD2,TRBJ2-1,CASSVRLLAGAIYNEQFF,TGTGCCAGCAGTGTACGCCTCTTAGCGGGGGCCATCTACAATGAGCAGTTCTTC
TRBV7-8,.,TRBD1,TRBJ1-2,CASRADRGQGGYTF,TGTGCCAGCAGGGCCGACAGGGGGCAGGGGGGCTACACCTTC
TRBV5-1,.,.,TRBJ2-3,CASSLRGTSTDTQYF,TGCGCCAGCAGCTTGCGCGGAACTAGCACAGATACGCAGTATTTT
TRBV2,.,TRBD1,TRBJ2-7,CASAYGTDTRDHAYEQYF,TGTGCCAGCGCCTACGGGACAGACACCCGGGACCACGCCTACGAGCAGTACTTC
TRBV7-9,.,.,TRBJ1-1,CASHPVGMNTEAFF,TGTGCCAGCCACCCCGTCGGGATGAACACTGAAGCTTTCTTT
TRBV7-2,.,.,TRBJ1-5,CASSSRWGADQPQHF,TGTGCCAGCAGCTCTAGATGGGGGGCGGATCAGCCCCAGCATTTT
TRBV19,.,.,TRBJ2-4,CASSPRDNIAKNIQYF,TGTGCCAGTAGTCCTCGGGACAATATAGCCAAAAACATTCAGTACTTC
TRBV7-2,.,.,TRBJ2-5,CASSLEGQIQETQYF,TGTGCCAGCAGCTTGGAGGGACAGATCCAAGAGACCCAGTACTTC
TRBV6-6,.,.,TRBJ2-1,CASSSALDYYNEQFF,TGTGCCAGCAGCTCCGCGTTGGACTATTACAATGAGCAGTTCTTC
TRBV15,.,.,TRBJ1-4,CATSRAEGLTKLFF,TGTGCCACCAGCAGAGCAGAGGGACTCACAAAACTGTTTTTT
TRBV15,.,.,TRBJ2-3,CATSRGDSLVDTQYF,TGTGCCACCAGCCGAGGCGACAGCTTGGTAGATACGCAGTATTTT
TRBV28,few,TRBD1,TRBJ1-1,CASSTRDRKATEAFF,TGTGCCAGCAGTACGCGGGACAGGAAGGCCACTGAAGCTTTCTTT
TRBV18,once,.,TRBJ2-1,CASSPIGEANNEQFF,TGTGCCAGCTCACCAATCGGGGAGGCAAACAATGAGCAGTTCTTC
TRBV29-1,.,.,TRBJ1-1,CSAMNTEAFF,TGCAGCGCCATGAACACTGAAGCTTTCTTT
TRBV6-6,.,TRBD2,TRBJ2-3,CASRGGAGTDTQYF,TGTGCCAGTCGGGGGGGGGCAGGTACAGATACGCAGTATTTT
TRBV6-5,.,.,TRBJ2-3,CASSAGDTQYF,TGTGCCAGCAGTGCAGGGGATACGCAGTATTTT
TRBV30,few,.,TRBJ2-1,CAWRGGGTYNEQFF,TGTGCCTGGAGGGGAGGGGGCACATACAATGAGCAGTTCTTC
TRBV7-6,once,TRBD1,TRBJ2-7,CASSLGWTGDYEQYF,TGTGCCAGCAGCTTAGGTTGGACAGGGGATTACGAGCAGTACTTC
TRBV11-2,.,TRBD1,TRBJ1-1,CASSLTPGGNTEAFF,TGTGCCAGCAGCTTAACCCCAGGGGGGAACACTGAAGCTTTCTTT
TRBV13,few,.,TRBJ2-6,CASVWGTGANVLTF,TGTGCCAGCGTCTGGGGGACTGGGGCCAACGTCCTGACTTTC
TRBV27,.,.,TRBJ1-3,CASSLSHQGTIYF,TGTGCCAGCAGTTTATCCCACCAAGGTACCATATATTTT
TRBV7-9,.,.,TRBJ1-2,CASSLNLLGGPNYGYTF,TGTGCCAGCAGTCTAAACCTGTTGGGGGGTCCCAACTATGGCTACACCTTC